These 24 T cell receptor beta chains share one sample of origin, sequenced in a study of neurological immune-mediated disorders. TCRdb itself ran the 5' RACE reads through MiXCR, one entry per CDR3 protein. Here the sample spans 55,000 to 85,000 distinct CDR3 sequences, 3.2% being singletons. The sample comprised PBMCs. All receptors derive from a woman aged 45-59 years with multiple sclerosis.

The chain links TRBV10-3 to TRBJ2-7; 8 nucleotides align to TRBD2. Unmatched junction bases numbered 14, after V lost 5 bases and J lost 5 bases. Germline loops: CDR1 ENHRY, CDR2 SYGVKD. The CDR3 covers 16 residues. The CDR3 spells CAISSPPGLGVDEQYF. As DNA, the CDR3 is TGTGCCATCAGTAGTCCCCCGGGACTAGGCGTCGACGAGCAGTACTTC.

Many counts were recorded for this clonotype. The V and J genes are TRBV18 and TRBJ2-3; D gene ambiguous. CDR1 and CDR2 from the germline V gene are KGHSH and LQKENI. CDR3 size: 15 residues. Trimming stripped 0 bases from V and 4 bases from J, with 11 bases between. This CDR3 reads CASSPPTARADTQYF. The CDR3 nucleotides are TGTGCCAGCTCACCACCGACGGCGCGTGCAGATACGCAGTATTTT.

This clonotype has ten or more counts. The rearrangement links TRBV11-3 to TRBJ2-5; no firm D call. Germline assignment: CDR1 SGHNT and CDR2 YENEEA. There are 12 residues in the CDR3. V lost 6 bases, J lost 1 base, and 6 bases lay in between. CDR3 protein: CASRNPQETQYF. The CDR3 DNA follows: TGTGCCAGCAGAAATCCCCAAGAGACCCAGTACTTC.

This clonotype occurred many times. The CDR3, as DNA: TGCGCCAGCAGCCACGAGGGGACAGGGATCGACGAGCAGTACTTC. Translation gives CASSHEGTGIDEQYF. This rearrangement joins TRBV4-3 to TRBJ2-7, with 9 bases aligning to TRBD1. V was pared by 3 bases and J by 5 bases, with 8 bases of the junction left unmatched. This CDR3 comprises 15 residues. Germline-derived CDR1 and CDR2 are LGHNA and YSLEER.

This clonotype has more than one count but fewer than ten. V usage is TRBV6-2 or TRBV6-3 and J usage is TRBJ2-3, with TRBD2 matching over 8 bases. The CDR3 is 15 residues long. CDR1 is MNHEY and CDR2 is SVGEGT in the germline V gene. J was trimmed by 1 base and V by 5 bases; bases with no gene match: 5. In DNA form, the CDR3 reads TGTGCCAGCAGTCCGCGGGGGGCCGGCACAGATACGCAGTATTTT. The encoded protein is CASSPRGAGTDTQYF.

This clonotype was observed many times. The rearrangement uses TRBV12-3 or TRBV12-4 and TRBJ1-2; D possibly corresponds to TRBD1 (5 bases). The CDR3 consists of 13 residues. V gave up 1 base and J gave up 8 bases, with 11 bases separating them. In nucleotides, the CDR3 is TGTGCCAGCAGTTTAGTGCAGGGCGGAGGCTACACCTTC. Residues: CASSLVQGGGYTF.

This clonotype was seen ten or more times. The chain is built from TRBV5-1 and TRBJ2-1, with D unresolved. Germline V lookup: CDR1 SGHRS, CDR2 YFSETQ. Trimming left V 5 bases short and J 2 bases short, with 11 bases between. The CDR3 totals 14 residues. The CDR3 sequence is CASSWRSPYNEQFF. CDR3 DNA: TGCGCCAGCAGTTGGAGATCTCCCTACAATGAGCAGTTCTTC.

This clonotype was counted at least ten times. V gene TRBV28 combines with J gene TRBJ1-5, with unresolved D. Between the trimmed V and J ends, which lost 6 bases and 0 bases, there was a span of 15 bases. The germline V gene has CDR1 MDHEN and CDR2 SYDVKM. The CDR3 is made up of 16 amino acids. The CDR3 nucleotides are TGTGCCAGCAGAAGTCCTTTGACCGCTAGCAATCAGCCCCAGCATTTT. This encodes CASRSPLTASNQPQHF.

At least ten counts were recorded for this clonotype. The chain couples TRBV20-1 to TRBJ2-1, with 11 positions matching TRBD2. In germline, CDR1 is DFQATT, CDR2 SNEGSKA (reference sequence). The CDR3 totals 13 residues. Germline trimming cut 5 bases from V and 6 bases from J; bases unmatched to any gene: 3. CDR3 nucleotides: TGCAGTGCTTCCGGGACTAGCGGCAATGAGCAGTTCTTC. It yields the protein CSASGTSGNEQFF.

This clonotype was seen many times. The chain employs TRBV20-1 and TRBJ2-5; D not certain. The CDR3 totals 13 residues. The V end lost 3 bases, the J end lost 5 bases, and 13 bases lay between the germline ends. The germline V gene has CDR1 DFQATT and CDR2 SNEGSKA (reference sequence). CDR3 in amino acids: CSARFQVDETQYF. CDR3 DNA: TGCAGTGCTAGGTTCCAGGTTGATGAGACCCAGTACTTC.

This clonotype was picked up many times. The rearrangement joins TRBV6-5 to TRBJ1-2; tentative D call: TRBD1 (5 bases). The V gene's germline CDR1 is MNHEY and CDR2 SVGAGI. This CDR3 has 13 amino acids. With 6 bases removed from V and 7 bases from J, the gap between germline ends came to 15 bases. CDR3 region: CASRQSQGRGYTF. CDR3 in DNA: TGTGCCAGCAGGCAGTCCCAGGGACGTGGCTACACCTTC.

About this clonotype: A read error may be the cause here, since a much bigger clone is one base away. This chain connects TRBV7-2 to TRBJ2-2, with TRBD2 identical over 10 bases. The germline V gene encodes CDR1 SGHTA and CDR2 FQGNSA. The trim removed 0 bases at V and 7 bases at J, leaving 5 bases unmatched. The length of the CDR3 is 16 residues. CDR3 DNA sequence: TGTGCCAGCAGCTTAGCCAGCGGGAGGGACGGCGGGGAGCTGTTTTTT. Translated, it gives CASSLASGRDGGELFF.

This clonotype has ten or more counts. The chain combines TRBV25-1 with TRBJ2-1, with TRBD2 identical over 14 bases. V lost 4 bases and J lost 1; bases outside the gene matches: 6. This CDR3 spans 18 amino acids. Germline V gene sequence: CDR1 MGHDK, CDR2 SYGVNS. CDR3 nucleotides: TGTGCCAGCAGTGGGGGACTAGCGGGAGAAGTTTCCTACAATGAGCAGTTCTTC. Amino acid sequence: CASSGGLAGEVSYNEQFF. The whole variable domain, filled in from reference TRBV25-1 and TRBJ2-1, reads EADIYQTPRYLVIGTGKKITLECSQTMGHDKMYWYQQDPGMELHLIHYSYGVNSTEKGDLSSESTVSRIRTEHFPLTLESARPSHTSQYLCASSGGLAGEVSYNEQFFGPGTRLTVL.

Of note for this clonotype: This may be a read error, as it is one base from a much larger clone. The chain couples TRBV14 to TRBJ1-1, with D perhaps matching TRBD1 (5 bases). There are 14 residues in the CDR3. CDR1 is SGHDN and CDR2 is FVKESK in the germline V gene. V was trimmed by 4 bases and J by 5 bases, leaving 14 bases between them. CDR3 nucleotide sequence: TGTGCCAGCAGCCGCGGAGGGGAGCCTACTGAAGCTTTCTTT. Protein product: CASSRGGEPTEAFF.

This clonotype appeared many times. CDR3 loop: CSAYKTGSEKLFF. CDR3 DNA sequence: TGCAGTGCGTACAAGACAGGGTCTGAAAAACTGTTTTTT. This sequence joins TRBV20-1 and TRBJ1-4; 7 nucleotides match TRBD1. The CDR3 sequence is 13 residues long. V shed 6 bases and J 7 bases; nucleotides not matched to a gene: 8. Germline CDR1 is DFQATT and CDR2 is SNEGSKA (reference sequence).

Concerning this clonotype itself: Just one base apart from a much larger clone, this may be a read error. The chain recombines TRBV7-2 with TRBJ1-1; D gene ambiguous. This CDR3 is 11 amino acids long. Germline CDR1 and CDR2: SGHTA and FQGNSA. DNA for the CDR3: TGTGACAGCCAGAAGAACACTGAAGCTTTCTTT. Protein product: CDSQKNTEAFF.

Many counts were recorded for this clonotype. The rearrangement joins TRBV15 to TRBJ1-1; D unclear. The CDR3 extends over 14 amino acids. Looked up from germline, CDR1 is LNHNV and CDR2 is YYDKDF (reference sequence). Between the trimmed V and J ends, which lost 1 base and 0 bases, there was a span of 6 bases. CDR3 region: CATSRVQLNTEAFF. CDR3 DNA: TGTGCCACCAGCAGAGTACAGCTGAACACTGAAGCTTTCTTT.

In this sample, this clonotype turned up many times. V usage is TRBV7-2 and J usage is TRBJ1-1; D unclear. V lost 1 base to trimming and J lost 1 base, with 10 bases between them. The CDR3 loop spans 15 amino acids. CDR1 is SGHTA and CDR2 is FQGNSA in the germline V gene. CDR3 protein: CASSLVTGSNTEAFF. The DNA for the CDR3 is TGTGCCAGCAGCTTAGTGACGGGTTCGAACACTGAAGCTTTCTTT.

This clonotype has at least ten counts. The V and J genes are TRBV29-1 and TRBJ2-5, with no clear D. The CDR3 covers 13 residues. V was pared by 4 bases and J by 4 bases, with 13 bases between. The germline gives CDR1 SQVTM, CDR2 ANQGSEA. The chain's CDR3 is CSVGRTVGETQYF. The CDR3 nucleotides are TGCAGCGTTGGGAGAACGGTGGGAGAGACCCAGTACTTC.

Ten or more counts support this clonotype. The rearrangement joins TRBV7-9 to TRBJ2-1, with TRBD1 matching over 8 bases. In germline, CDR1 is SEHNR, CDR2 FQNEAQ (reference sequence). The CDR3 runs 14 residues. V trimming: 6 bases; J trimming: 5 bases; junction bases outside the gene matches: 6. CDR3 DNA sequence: TGTGCCAGCAGGAAACCGGGACAGGACAATGAGCAGTTCTTC. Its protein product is CASRKPGQDNEQFF.

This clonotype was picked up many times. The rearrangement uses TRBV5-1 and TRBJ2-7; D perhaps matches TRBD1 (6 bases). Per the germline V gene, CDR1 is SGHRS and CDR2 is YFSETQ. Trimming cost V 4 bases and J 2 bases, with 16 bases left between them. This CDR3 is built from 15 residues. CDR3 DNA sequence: TGCGCCAGCAGCCCTGGTGGGACAACCACCTACGAGCAGTACTTC. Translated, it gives CASSPGGTTTYEQYF.

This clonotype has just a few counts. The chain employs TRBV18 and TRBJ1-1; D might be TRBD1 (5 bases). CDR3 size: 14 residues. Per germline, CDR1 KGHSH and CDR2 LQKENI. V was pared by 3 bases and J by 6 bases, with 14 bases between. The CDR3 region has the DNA TGTGCCAGCTCACCGACCGGGGGTGATGCTGAAGCTTTCTTT. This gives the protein CASSPTGGDAEAFF. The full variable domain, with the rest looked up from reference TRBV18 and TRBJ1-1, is NAGVMQNPRHLVRRRGQEARLRCSPMKGHSHVYWYRQLPEEGLKFMVYLQKENIIDESGMPKERFSAEFPKEGPSILRIQQVVRGDSAAYFCASSPTGGDAEAFFGQGTRLTVV.

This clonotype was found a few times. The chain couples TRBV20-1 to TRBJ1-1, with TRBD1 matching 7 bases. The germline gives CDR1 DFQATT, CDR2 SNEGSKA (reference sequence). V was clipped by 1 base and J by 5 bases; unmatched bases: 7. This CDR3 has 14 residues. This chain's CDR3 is CSARAGTVSTEAFF. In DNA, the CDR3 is TGCAGTGCTAGAGCCGGGACAGTTAGTACTGAAGCTTTCTTT.

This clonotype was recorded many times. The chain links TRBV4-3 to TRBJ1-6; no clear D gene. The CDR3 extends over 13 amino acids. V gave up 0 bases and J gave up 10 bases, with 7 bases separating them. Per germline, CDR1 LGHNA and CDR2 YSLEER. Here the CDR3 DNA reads TGCGCCAGCAGCCAAGAATCTCGCTCACCCCTCCACTTT. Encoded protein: CASSQESRSPLHF.